This T cell receptor (beta chain) derives from a study of human T cells and chemical hapten exposure (dated by TCRdb to the early 2020s). The study in broad terms: For sensitization, 2% DPC in acetone was applied to a 2 cm by 2 cm area of upper inner arm skin. Throughout the study period of approximately 23 weeks, patients also received therapeutic DPC doses to the scalp every week. Patch tests used Finn chambers with 0.01% DPC on the upper back, scored after 6 days by International Contact Dermatitis Research Group standards. Most of the patients in the cohort were female, and the cohort covered alopecia areata with under or over 50% scalp involvement, alopecia totalis and alopecia universalis. The libraries were sequenced as a pool, and the TCR yield per sample differed mostly because of small variations in library volumes within the pool. The study tracked peripheral blood TCR repertoire changes in vivo during primary and secondary sensitization to the hapten diphenylcyclopropenone (DPC) in alopecia patients. Blood samples were taken from patients before sensitization (week 0) and then at 2, 6 and about 24 weeks after DPC sensitization. Blood for TCR sequencing was provided by twenty-nine alopecia patients at one to four time points (pre-sensitization, 2, 6 and 24 weeks). Summary of the overall study and its limitations: DPC sensitization did not change how many TCRs were above 1 in 1000 frequency, and no evidence was found of alterations in global repertoire structure. Because all patients had alopecia, a presumed autoimmune disease, the immune response of the patients might differ from that of healthy individuals. Expanded TCRs formed significantly more large CDR3 similarity clusters than pre-sensitization or healthy control sets, consistent with antigen-driven responses. Repeated subsampling changed both the strength of the expansion versus patch-test correlation and the threshold at which the correlation became significant. Patch test score was positively correlated with the number of PT1 expanded TCRs, with significance at thresholds 8, 16 and 32 but not at 4.

V drops 6 bases and J drops 7 bases, leaving 10 bases in between. From the cysteine up to the phenylalanine, the CDR3 has a length of 12 residues. Only the CDR3 portion is preserved as DNA: 36 bases, with reading frame beginning at the first base. Libraries were built with RACE. The sample was run on a NextSeq 500. Library preparation attached unique molecular identifiers to individual cDNA molecules for quantitative, reproducible TCR counting. Each blood RNA sample was used to sequence both TCR alpha and TCR beta chains. The study's processing was this. A median of about 100,000 TCRs per sample was observed, with a range of about 23,224 to 700,000. The Decombinator software suite was used to annotate V, J and CDR3 in the TCR reads. To make PS versus PT1 abundance plots, every sample was subsampled to the same number of TCRs (28,000). TCRs were defined as expanded if absent before sensitization and observed at least eight times at the 2-week time point. TCRdb passed the public sequencing reads through fastp at Q25 and MiXCR, retaining productive beta sequences. Each entry is one CDR3 protein sequence, shown with its most common DNA and genes. It is TCRdb's table, rather than the study itself, that gives the V and J calls and clone size. The sample profile shows approximately 90,000 distinct CDR3 sequences; over 6.5% of them were found once. 2% to 3% of the sample belongs to the ten largest clones.

Per the publication, the time point label means: pre-sensitization, week 0. Explained via the paper, the treatment or condition label denotes: therapeutic diphenylcyclopropenone sensitization with weekly scalp DPC. At each patch-test visit, blood was drawn before the patch test was applied. Patients were considered eligible if aged 18 to 70, diagnosed with alopecia and deemed suitable for DPC therapy, and patients were excluded if pregnant. Total RNA was extracted from unfractionated whole blood collected in Tempus Blood RNA tubes. About this clonotype itself: The clone's antigen remains unknown. Base-call qualities are not available, and no considerably larger clone is one nucleotide away.

This material consisted of whole blood, taken in connection with sensitization to the hapten diphenylcyclopropenone (DPC). This chain is built from TRBV12-3 or TRBV12-4 and TRBJ2-1, with no D gene named confidently. This clonotype was obtained from a middle-aged man with alopecia areata. Some clones in this sample may be carry-over from other donors' samples. The CDR3 region has the sequence CASSLMGNEQFF. The nucleotide sequence reads as follows: TGTGCCAGCAGCCTTATGGGGAATGAGCAGTTCTTC.